The rows below give T cell receptor beta chains drawn from one sample of a study of blood T cell repertoires in COVID-19. This table comes from immunoSEQ multiplex PCR, and its TCRdb copy is limited to in-frame clones, with some not included. The sample has some 180,000 clones, under 95% seen once. The sequenced material came from peripheral blood. Receptor source: a man younger than 30 with COVID-19, enrolled during active disease. Each CDR3 is given with its conserved first and last residue. A D gene is named only where the DNA matches it firmly. Not every row has a clone size; where given, it reads once, few, many or a size class.

TRBJ2-7 TRBV7-9 TRBD1 . TGTGCCAGCAGCTCTGGGGACAGGGGGTGGGAAACCTACGAGCAGTACTTC CASSSGDRGWETYEQYF
TRBJ2-1 TRBV4-1 TRBD1 . TGCGCCAGCAGCTACCGGGACAGGGGAGGAGGGGATGAGCAGTTCTTC CASSYRDRGGGDEQFF
TRBJ2-5 TRBV6-5 . . TGTGCCAGCAAGAGGGCAGAGACCCAGTACTTC CASKRAETQYF
TRBJ2-3 TRBV29-1 . . TGCAGCGTTGAGGACACGACAGATACGCAGTATTTT CSVEDTTDTQYF
TRBJ1-6 TRBV28 . . TGTGCCAGCAGTTTACCCAGGATCGGATCACCCCTCCACTTT CASSLPRIGSPLHF
TRBJ1-5 TRBV7-8 . . TGTGCCAGCAGCTTAGGAGGCCCGTGGGATCAGCCCCAGCATTTT CASSLGGPWDQPQHF
TRBJ2-7 TRBV6-5 . . TGTGCCAGTTCGCTAGGCTACGAGCAGTACTTC CASSLGYEQYF
TRBJ1-6 TRBV7-2 . . TGTGCCAGCAGCCCACGCCAGGGCGGAACGGATTCACCCCTCCACTTT CASSPRQGGTDSPLHF
TRBJ2-2 TRBV9 . . TGTGCCAGCAGCGTATTCCCCCTCGTCAGCGAAACCGGGGAGCTGTTTTTT CASSVFPLVSETGELFF
TRBJ1-1 TRBV4-3 . . TGCGCCAGCAGCCAAGATAGTAAGGGGTCTGACCCTGAAGCTTTCTTT CASSQDSKGSDPEAFF
TRBJ2-1 TRBV2 . . TGTGCCAGCAGTGTCGGACATCCCTCCTACAATGAGCAGTTCTTC CASSVGHPSYNEQFF
TRBJ2-7 TRBV19 . . TGTGCCAGTAGTATACGGGGGGCCCCCCACGAGCAGTACTTC CASSIRGAPHEQYF
TRBJ2-1 TRBV29-1 TRBD2 . TGCAGCGCACGCCTAGCGGGAGTGAATGAGCAGTTCTTC CSARLAGVNEQFF
TRBJ2-7 TRBV7-2 . . TGTGCCAGCAGCTTAGGCCCAGGGGAGTACCGCGAGCAGTACTTC CASSLGPGEYREQYF
TRBJ2-5 TRBV11-3 TRBD1 . TGTGCCAGCAGCTCAGGGGGTCAAGAGACCCAGTACTTC CASSSGGQETQYF
TRBJ2-1 TRBV5-1 . . TGCGCCAGCAGCCTGGGCGGGATACGCCAGTACAATGAGCAGTTCTTC CASSLGGIRQYNEQFF
TRBJ2-5 TRBV7-3 . . TGTGCCAGCAGCTTAAGCGGGCCACAAGAGACCCAGTACTTC CASSLSGPQETQYF
TRBJ2-7 TRBV7-2 TRBD2 . TGTGCCAGCAGCTTCCCCCAGGGACTAGCGGGAAGCTCCTACGAGCAGTACTTC CASSFPQGLAGSSYEQYF
TRBJ1-1 TRBV5-4 . . TGTGCCAGCAGCTTGGACAGGGCCCTATACACTGAAGCTTTCTTT CASSLDRALYTEAFF
TRBJ2-5 TRBV27 TRBD2 . TGTGCCAGCAGTTTCACTAGCGGAGACCAAGAGACCCAGTACTTC CASSFTSGDQETQYF
TRBJ2-1 TRBV7-9 . . TGTGCCAGCAGCCGAGACAGTTTAGTGCAGTTCTTC CASSRDSLVQFF
TRBJ1-5 TRBV18 TRBD1 . TGTGCCAGCTCACCACGCCAGGACAGGTTCAATCAGCCCCAGCATTTT CASSPRQDRFNQPQHF
TRBJ1-1 TRBV19 . . TGTGCCAGTAGTATCAGTCTGGGTGTCCGGGGGACTGAAGCTTTCTTT CASSISLGVRGTEAFF
TRBJ2-3 TRBV27 TRBD2 once TGTGCCAGCAGTCCAAATGGACTAGCGGGACGCACAGATACGCAGTATTTT CASSPNGLAGRTDTQYF
TRBJ1-5 TRBV18 . many TGTGCCAGCTCACCTGGGGCAATGGGGCGTCAGCCCCAGCATTTT CASSPGAMGRQPQHF
TRBJ2-3 TRBV10-3 TRBD1 . TGTGCCATTGGGGGGGACAGGGACACAGATACGCAGTATTTT CAIGGDRDTDTQYF
TRBJ1-2 TRBV6-2/TRBV6-3 TRBD1 . TGTGCCAGCAGTTACATGCGACAGGGGCTTCACTATGGCTACACCTTC CASSYMRQGLHYGYTF
TRBJ2-1 TRBV30 . . TGTGCCTGGAGTGGAATAGCGGACAATGAGCAGTTCTTC CAWSGIADNEQFF
TRBJ1-1 TRBV5-6 . . TGTGCCAGCAGCCTGGGCAGGACTGAAGCTTTCTTT CASSLGRTEAFF
TRBJ2-3 TRBV28 TRBD2 . TGTGCCAGCAGTTTACGGCCGACTAGCGGGAGGAGTACGCAGTATTTT CASSLRPTSGRSTQYF
TRBJ2-3 TRBV4-2 TRBD2 . TGTGCCAGCAGCCAAGATGGCAGGGTAGCGGGAGGGGGAGATACGCAGTATTTT CASSQDGRVAGGGDTQYF
TRBJ1-2 TRBV28 . . TGTGCCAGCAGAACCGGTGGCGGGGCGGGAGGCTACACCTTC CASRTGGGAGGYTF
TRBJ1-5 TRBV7-8 . . TGTGCCAGCAGCCTGGGCGGGGGACGGCATCAGCCCCAGCATTTT CASSLGGGRHQPQHF
TRBJ2-7 TRBV6-6 TRBD2 . TGTGCCAGCAGTTATGGAAGCGGGAGAGCCTACGAGCAGTACTTC CASSYGSGRAYEQYF
TRBJ1-5 TRBV27 . . TGTGCCAGCAGCAAGACAGATCAGCCCCAGCATTTT CASSKTDQPQHF
TRBJ1-2 TRBV6-5 . once TGTGCCAGCAGTTCCCCTCTTCCTGGCAGGGGTTATGGCTACACCTTC CASSSPLPGRGYGYTF
TRBJ2-2 TRBV19 . . TGTGCCAGTGGGCTAACTAGCTCTACCGGGGAGCTGTTTTTT CASGLTSSTGELFF
TRBJ1-2 TRBV24-1 . . TGTGCCACCAGTGATTTCACAAAAGCGCGTGGCTACACCTTC CATSDFTKARGYTF
TRBJ1-5 TRBV7-8 . . TGTGCCAGCAGCTTCGGCAGGGCAAATCAGCCCCAGCATTTT CASSFGRANQPQHF
TRBJ1-5 TRBV6-6 . . TGTGCCAGCAGTTACTCGTCAGGGAGGCAGCCCCAGCATTTT CASSYSSGRQPQHF
TRBJ2-3 TRBV19 . . TGTGCCAGTAGTGCCTGGACAGGGAGGGTAGCAGATACGCAGTATTTT CASSAWTGRVADTQYF
TRBJ2-2 TRBV11-2 . . TGTGCCAGCAGCTTAGTGATGGGAGACACCGGGGAGCTGTTTTTT CASSLVMGDTGELFF
TRBJ2-2 TRBV7-8 . once TGTGCCAGCAGCTTCGGACAGTACACCGGGGAGCTGTTTTTT CASSFGQYTGELFF
TRBJ1-1 TRBV7-9 . once TGTGCCAGCAGCCATTGGGGGGACACTGAAGCTTTCTTT CASSHWGDTEAFF
TRBJ1-4 TRBV2 TRBD1 few TGTGCCAGTGAACCGGGACAGGCTAATGAAAAACTGTTTTTT CASEPGQANEKLFF
TRBJ2-3 TRBV29-1 TRBD2 . TGCAGCGCCAAAGCGGGGAGCACAGATACGCAGTATTTT CSAKAGSTDTQYF
TRBJ1-4 TRBV2 . . TGTGCCAGCAGTGAAACAGAAAAACTGCTTTTT CASSETEKLLF
TRBJ2-3 TRBV29-1 TRBD1 once TGCAGCGTTGTTGGCAGGGGGCCCACAGATACGCAGTATTTT CSVVGRGPTDTQYF